These 25 T cell receptor beta chains were sequenced from one sample in a study of vaccination and CD4 T cells after COVID-19. Oncomine TCR Beta short-read sequencing was applied to DNA from cultured CD4+ T cells. TCRdb fed the PCR reads into MiXCR, producing one record per CDR3 protein. In the table there are some 12,000 distinct CDR3 sequences, around 50% of which are singletons. These TCRs' antigens remain unknown. The treatment here: 10-day PBMC culture with coronavirus spike peptide pools or control peptides (ViraFEST assay). Input material: CD4+ T cells from blood, cultured in vitro. These receptors all come from a human donor who had recovered from COVID-19.

The genes are TRBV6-1 and TRBJ2-2, with 9 bases matching TRBD2. Germline trimming cut 5 bases from V and 4 bases from J; bases unmatched to any gene: 8. This CDR3 has 16 residues. The germline V gene has CDR1 MNHNS and CDR2 SASEGT. The CDR3 loop reads CASSPLSGGLTGELFF. In nucleotides, the CDR3 is TGTGCCAGCAGTCCCTTGAGCGGGGGGCTCACCGGGGAGCTGTTTTTT.

The genes are TRBV3-1 and TRBJ2-5, with 11 bases that match TRBD2. Germline CDR1 LGHDT, CDR2 YNNKEL (reference sequence). The CDR3 totals 18 residues. V was pared by 5 bases and J by 5 bases, with 16 bases of the junction left unmatched. The CDR3 nucleotides read TGTGCCAGCAGCTCATCGACTAGCGGGGCGCTTAGAGTGGAGACCCAGTACTTC. Translated, it gives CASSSSTSGALRVETQYF.

The table lists this clonotype with a few counts. V usage is TRBV4-1 and J usage is TRBJ1-6, with D uncertain. CDR1 is MGHRA, CDR2 YSYEKL, per germline. V shed 2 bases and J shed 8 bases, with 10 bases lying between them. CDR3 size: 14 residues. Written as DNA, the CDR3 is TGCGCCAGCAGCCAATCCCCCGGGTATTCACCCCTCCACTTT. Protein sequence: CASSQSPGYSPLHF.

This rearrangement joins TRBV25-1 to TRBJ1-1; TRBD1 might be the D (6 bases). The germline V gene has CDR1 MGHDK and CDR2 SYGVNS. V was clipped by 7 bases and J by 6 bases, with 15 bases between them. This CDR3 comprises 13 residues. The CDR3 protein is CASISRGGAEAFF. The DNA for the CDR3 is TGTGCCAGCATCAGCAGGGGAGGCGCTGAAGCTTTCTTT.

The V call is TRBV6-5, the J call TRBJ2-1, with TRBD1 as a possible D gene (5 bases). This CDR3 has 15 amino acids. Trimming took off 2 bases at V and 7 bases at J, with 15 bases between the two ends. Per the germline V gene, CDR1 is MNHEY and CDR2 is SVGAGI. This chain's CDR3 is CASSYQGAIMNEQFF. In nucleotides, the CDR3 is TGTGCCAGCAGTTACCAAGGGGCCATAATGAATGAGCAGTTCTTC.

The CDR3 region has the DNA TGCAGTGCTAGAGCCGCAGGGGTGCAGTTCTTC. This encodes CSARAAGVQFF. The rearrangement links TRBV20-1 to TRBJ2-1; tentative D call: TRBD1 (6 bases). Trimming took 1 base from V and 12 from J, leaving 10 bases between them. Per the germline V gene, CDR1 is DFQATT and CDR2 is SNEGSKA (reference sequence). The CDR3 covers 11 residues.

This clonotype turned up a few times. The chain carries TRBV11-3 and TRBJ2-1, with D perhaps TRBD2 (7 bases). CDR3 length: 14 residues. Germline values: CDR1 SGHNT, CDR2 YENEEA. V gave up 6 bases and J gave up 6 bases, with 15 bases separating them. CDR3 in amino acids: CASRTAGGPNEQFF. CDR3 in DNA: TGTGCCAGCAGAACCGCCGGGGGGCCCAATGAGCAGTTCTTC.

The chain combines TRBV7-2 with TRBJ1-2; D unclear. Trimming pared 4 bases from V and 7 bases from J, leaving 7 bases between. The CDR3 spans 11 residues. Germline-derived CDR1 and CDR2 are SGHTA and FQGNSA. CDR3 DNA sequence: TGTGCCAGCAGCTATGGAGGTGGCTACACCTTC. It yields the protein CASSYGGGYTF.

The chain uses TRBV5-1 and TRBJ2-5; 11 bases match TRBD2. Unmatched junction bases numbered 3, after V lost 0 bases and J lost 5 bases. Germline loops: CDR1 SGHRS, CDR2 YFSETQ. There are 15 residues in the CDR3. The CDR3: CASSLETSGAETQYF. For the CDR3, the DNA is TGCGCCAGCAGCTTGGAGACTAGCGGGGCGGAGACCCAGTACTTC.

The chain couples TRBV7-2 to TRBJ1-2; D gene unclear. The length of the CDR3 is 13 residues. CDR1 and CDR2 from the germline V gene are SGHTA and FQGNSA. V gave up 3 bases and J gave up 3 bases, with 8 bases separating them. The CDR3 DNA follows: TGTGCCAGCAGCTTTACAGTCTACTATGGCTACACCTTC. It is translated as CASSFTVYYGYTF.

The J gene is TRBJ2-1, the V gene TRBV2; possibly TRBD2 for D (5 bases). Germline CDR1 reads SNHLY; CDR2 reads FYNNEI. The V and J ends lost 8 bases and 7 bases respectively, with 24 bases between them. CDR3 length equals 16 residues. CDR3: CASSRFSALGRNEQFF. CDR3 in DNA: TGTGCCAGCTCTCGTTTTAGCGCCCTAGGGAGAAATGAGCAGTTCTTC.

This clonotype was counted a few times. J is TRBJ1-1 and V is TRBV12-3 or TRBV12-4; D remains unclear. The ends were cut back, 6 bases at V and 0 bases at J, with 11 bases in the middle. This CDR3 contains 14 residues. CDR3 sequence: CASSTRNMNTEAFF. CDR3 bases: TGTGCCAGCAGCACCAGGAATATGAACACTGAAGCTTTCTTT.

This sequence joins TRBV6-5 and TRBJ1-6; unclear D gene. Trimming left V 0 bases short and J 0 bases short, with 9 bases between. Germline loops: CDR1 MNHEY, CDR2 SVGAGI. CDR3 length equals 17 residues. Here the CDR3 DNA reads TGTGCCAGCAGTTACTCCCCCGTTAGCTCCTATAATTCACCCCTCCACTTT. This translates into CASSYSPVSSYNSPLHF.

This clonotype was found a few times. The chain is built from TRBV30 and TRBJ2-1, with D possibly matching TRBD1 (6 bases). The V end lost 3 bases, the J end lost 4 bases, and 16 bases lay between the germline ends. This CDR3 is 15 amino acids long. Germline values: CDR1 GTSNPN, CDR2 SVGIG (reference sequence). The CDR3 DNA reads as TGTGCCTGGAGCCGCCGAAGGGGGAGTTACAATGAGCAGTTCTTC. This encodes CAWSRRRGSYNEQFF.

The J gene is TRBJ2-2, the V gene TRBV30; 7 nucleotides agree with TRBD2. The CDR3 consists of 14 residues. CDR1 and CDR2 from the germline V gene are GTSNPN and SVGIG (reference sequence). V trimming: 0 bases; J trimming: 5 bases; junction bases outside the gene matches: 3. Here the CDR3 reads CAWSVRRGTGELFF. The CDR3 coding sequence is TGTGCCTGGAGTGTAAGGCGGGGGACCGGGGAGCTGTTTTTT.

This clonotype was observed a few times. The chain combines TRBV6-1 with TRBJ1-5; D is unclear. Trimming shortened V by 3 bases and J by 0 bases, and 15 bases separated the two germline ends. The CDR3 loop spans 17 amino acids. Germline V lookup: CDR1 MNHNS, CDR2 SASEGT. CDR3 sequence (DNA): TGTGCCAGCAGTGAGGGAAGAACCAGGAGTAGCAATCAGCCCCAGCATTTT. It yields the protein CASSEGRTRSSNQPQHF.

This clonotype came up a few times. The chain recombines TRBV20-1 with TRBJ1-6, with D perhaps TRBD1 (5 bases). Germline V CDR1 and CDR2: DFQATT, SNEGSKA (reference sequence). Trimming removed 1 base from V and 7 bases from J, with 11 bases in between. This CDR3 is 14 amino acids long. DNA for the CDR3: TGCAGTGCTAGAGCTTCAGGGTACAATTCACCCCTCCACTTT. Protein sequence: CSARASGYNSPLHF.

V is TRBV20-1 and J is TRBJ2-5; D is perhaps TRBD2 (5 bases). This CDR3 contains 14 residues. Germline loops: CDR1 DFQATT, CDR2 SNEGSKA (reference sequence). V was clipped by 3 bases and J by 3 bases, with 14 bases between them. CDR3: CSASPGSGKETQYF. The DNA of the CDR3 is TGCAGTGCTAGCCCTGGTTCGGGAAAAGAGACCCAGTACTTC.

The chain has TRBV6-2 or TRBV6-3 and TRBJ1-1; D ambiguous. The germline CDR1 and CDR2 sequences are MNHEY and SVGEGT. Between the trimmed V and J ends, which lost 5 bases and 1 base, there was a span of 14 bases. The CDR3 spans 15 residues. CDR3 in amino acids: CASSPRTGKNTEAFF. CDR3 coding DNA: TGTGCCAGCAGTCCCCGGACGGGAAAGAACACTGAAGCTTTCTTT.

The chain couples TRBV7-9 to TRBJ2-7, with TRBD1 matching 7 bases. Trimming at V came to 3 bases and at J to 3 bases, leaving 2 bases not matched to a gene. The CDR3 is 13 amino acids. CDR1 SEHNR and CDR2 FQNEAQ come from the germline V gene (reference sequence). The CDR3 DNA reads TGTGCCAGCAGCTTTGCAGGGGGCTACGAGCAGTACTTC. Residues: CASSFAGGYEQYF. Full variable domain (missing parts from reference TRBV7-9 and TRBJ2-7): DTGVSQNPRHKITKRGQNVTFRCDPISEHNRLYWYRQTLGQGPEFLTYFQNEAQLEKSRLLSDRFSAERPKGSFSTLEIQRTEQGDSAMYLCASSFAGGYEQYFGPGTRLTVT.

The CDR3: CASSPRHISPLHF. As DNA, the CDR3 is TGTGCCAGCAGCCCCCGTCACATTTCACCCCTCCACTTT. V gene TRBV7-2 combines with J gene TRBJ1-6, with no clear D. This CDR3 comprises 13 residues. Germline V lookup: CDR1 SGHTA, CDR2 FQGNSA. V lost 5 bases, J lost 9 bases, and 11 bases lay in between.

The rearrangement links TRBV6-1 to TRBJ2-2; 12 bases line up with TRBD2. The CDR3 runs to 18 residues. V gave up 8 bases and J gave up 2 bases; unmatched junction bases: 12. Per germline, CDR1 MNHNS and CDR2 SASEGT. CDR3 loop: CASRLYGLAGLNTGELFF. The CDR3 region has the DNA TGTGCCAGCCGCCTCTATGGACTAGCGGGGTTAAACACCGGGGAGCTGTTTTTT.

The rearrangement joins TRBV6-1 to TRBJ1-5; 10 bases match TRBD1. The junction had 4 bases not matched to a gene; V was cut back by 6 bases and J by 2 bases. Per the germline V gene, CDR1 is MNHNS and CDR2 is SASEGT. This CDR3 spans 15 amino acids. CDR3 nucleotides: TGTGCCAGCAGATCCGGGACAGGGGGCAATCAGCCCCAGCATTTT. Protein product: CASRSGTGGNQPQHF.

The chain employs TRBV11-3 and TRBJ2-7, with 10 positions matching TRBD1. J gave up 0 bases and V 0 bases, and 2 bases lay outside the gene matches. Germline CDR1 and CDR2: SGHNT and YENEEA. The CDR3 is 16 residues long. As DNA, the CDR3 is TGTGCCAGCAGCTTAGAGAGGACAGGGGGCTCCTACGAGCAGTACTTC. This gives the protein CASSLERTGGSYEQYF.

The chain uses TRBV2 and TRBJ2-2, with 10 bases that match TRBD2. CDR3 size: 15 residues. The junction had 0 bases not matched to a gene; V was cut back by 4 bases and J by 1 base. Germline V gene sequence: CDR1 SNHLY, CDR2 FYNNEI. This CDR3 is CASSVAGGNTGELFF. The CDR3 DNA reads as TGTGCCAGCAGTGTAGCGGGGGGGAACACCGGGGAGCTGTTTTTT.